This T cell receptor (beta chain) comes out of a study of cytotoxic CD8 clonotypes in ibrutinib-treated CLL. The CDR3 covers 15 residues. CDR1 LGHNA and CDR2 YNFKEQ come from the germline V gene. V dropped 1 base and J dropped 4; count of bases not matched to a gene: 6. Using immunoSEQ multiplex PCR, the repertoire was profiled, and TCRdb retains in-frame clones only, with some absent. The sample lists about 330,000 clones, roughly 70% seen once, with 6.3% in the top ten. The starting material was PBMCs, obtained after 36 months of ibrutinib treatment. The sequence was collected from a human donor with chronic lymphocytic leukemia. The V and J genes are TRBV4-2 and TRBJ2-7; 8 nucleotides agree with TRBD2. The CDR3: CASSQGRRGDYEQYF. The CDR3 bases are TGTGCCAGCAGCCAAGGACGGCGGGGGGATTACGAGCAGTACTTC.